The entry below gives a single T cell receptor (beta chain) sequence along with its context. It has no known antigen specificity. Base qualities were left out, and no much larger clone turns up one base away. The data were taken from a study of blood T cell repertoires in COVID-19 (TCRdb year 2020). Some background on the complete study: The collaborator samples originated in the United States, Italy and Spain and spanned the acute and convalescent phases of COVID-19. A de-identified subject ID, COVID-19 status, age in years and sex were almost always included in the sample metadata. The prospective study material was composed of cDNA or gDNA derived from T cells, B-cell-depleted T cells, or PBMCs. Samples came from the ongoing ImmuneRACE study (first 160 participants) plus 1,254 subjects from 6 global collaborators. Where HLA class I and class II types were available, the types were taken from metadata supplied by the sample provider, not from assay-based typing. The repertoires were released in a freely available public database meant as a resource for research on the immune response to SARS-CoV-2. Subjects who had been exposed to COVID-19, were actively infected with it, or had recovered from it provided the deeply sampled blood TCRbeta repertoires that made up the dataset.

For this chain, trimming is 0 bases at the V end and 10 bases at the J end, and the number of junction bases without a gene match is 7. From cysteine to phenylalanine, the CDR3 is 15 amino acids long. Only the CDR3 portion is preserved as DNA: 45 bases, with reading frame beginning at the first base. For CDR1 and CDR2, the germline V gene (reference sequence) lists WNHNN and SYGVQD. Results and caveats for the whole study, not just this receptor: The amount of clinical and demographic metadata varied by source and participant and was provided uncurated.

In the prospective study, participants were about 18 to 89 years old, resided in 25 or so geographic areas of the United States, and were enrolled through a virtual design. In the prospective study, cohorts were assigned on the basis of participant-reported clinical history obtained from a screening survey and a study questionnaire. Mobile phlebotomists in the prospective study collected whole blood, serum and a nasopharyngeal or oropharyngeal swab from every participant. Over a 2-month period, participants in the prospective study had the option of providing additional blood draws and questionnaires. Blood samples from the prospective study were shipped frozen or at room temperature prior to DNA extraction. TCRbeta CDR3 regions were amplified from genomic DNA by means of the immunoSEQ Assay, a bias-controlled multiplex PCR. Turning to the authors' computational methods: Within the assay, amplification of reference gene primers was used to estimate how many nucleated cells each sample contained. To quantify the absolute abundance of each unique TCRbeta CDR3 rearrangement, sequence reads were collapsed and filtered. For each sample, productive Simpson clonality was calculated as the square root of Simpson's diversity index across productive rearrangements. Held by TCRdb, this immuneACCESS table contains in-frame sequences only and omits some clones. Under half of the omission traces to an unresolved V gene where checked; the cause of the rest is unknown. V, J and clone size are those of that table, while D and trimming were read from the DNA. Here the sample has 300,000 to 500,000 clones; approximately 88% occur a single time. The ten largest clones add up to around 2.1% of the sample.

What was sequenced was PBMCs or T cells enriched from blood (not recorded which). The receptor's source is a woman aged 40 to 50 with acute COVID-19. The V and J segments used are TRBV10-1 and TRBJ2-1; 9 middle bases align to TRBD2. The DNA sequence is as follows: TGCGCCAGCAGTGAGTCTGGCGGGGGGGCCCGAGAGCAGTTCTTC. This is translated as CASSESGGGAREQFF.